This TCR beta chain was sequenced in a study of Graves' ophthalmopathy and Graves' hyperthyroidism. Study findings and constraints: Sensitivity of 85% to 90% and specificity of roughly 80% were achieved when a 13-signature model separated ophthalmopathy from stable hyperthyroidism. Ophthalmopathy progression was predicted with 55% to 71% sensitivity and roughly 72% specificity. In blood, most expanded thyroid clonotypes above 0.001 frequency were also detected.

Per germline, CDR1 MRHNA and CDR2 SNTAGT. V lost 4 bases, J lost 5 bases, and 18 bases lay in between. This CDR3 has 15 amino acids. RNA transcripts yielded amplified TCR beta CDR3 regions. Second-round multiplex PCR came after a first-round RT-PCR that employed HTBI primers. MiXCR, run by TCRdb on the multiplex PCR reads, gives a single entry per CDR3 protein. The data contain hundreds of thousands of distinct CDR3 sequences, 22% of them singletons. At least ten counts were recorded for this clonotype. Antigen unknown. Enrolled hyperthyroidism patients had a new diagnosis, a duration under 2 months, and an age of 18 to 65.

The V and J genes are TRBV6-4 and TRBJ2-7; tentatively, D is TRBD1 (6 bases). Source material: peripheral blood. This sequence was found in a woman aged 18-30 years with stable Graves' hyperthyroidism. Some clones in this sample may be carry-over from other donors' samples. This CDR3 reads CASSARQAPIHEQYF. As DNA, the CDR3 is TGTGCCAGCAGTGCCCGACAGGCCCCTATCCACGAGCAGTACTTC.